This is a list of T cell receptor beta chains from one sample in a study of cytomegalovirus exposure and HLA in healthy donors. Here immunoSEQ multiplex PCR was the method, and the copy in TCRdb shows in-frame clones only, minus some. The repertoire includes 99,000 or so clones, approximately 86% of them detected once, and approximately 6.1% sits in the top ten. The source material was PBMCs. All receptors derive from a young man in good health and CMV-seronegative. CDR3s include the opening cysteine and the closing phenylalanine or tryptophan. A D gene is named only where the DNA matches it firmly.

v_call	j_call	d_call	cdr3_aa
TRBV6-5	TRBJ1-2	TRBD1	CASSYSGQGSRGYTF
TRBV27	TRBJ1-2	-	CASSPLQANYGYTF
TRBV14	TRBJ2-5	-	CASSPRGQETQYF
TRBV4-3	TRBJ1-4	-	CASSPQNAGFGEKLFF
TRBV5-6	TRBJ2-7	-	CASSLAGVHYEQYF
TRBV6-6	TRBJ2-1	-	CASSGAGQIHEQFF
TRBV6-5	TRBJ1-1	-	CASSYTDSEAFF
TRBV6-5	TRBJ1-1	-	CASSLQGNTEAFF
TRBV7-2	TRBJ2-7	TRBD1	CASSPAGTGYYEQYF
TRBV9	TRBJ2-7	TRBD2	CASSVELAGYEQYF
TRBV5-1	TRBJ1-1	-	CASSLRPGTSNTEAFF
TRBV5-4	TRBJ2-1	TRBD2	CASSFASSGSSYNEQFF
TRBV11-1	TRBJ1-1	-	CASSLQMNTEAFF
TRBV7-2	TRBJ1-1	-	CASSSHPGDMNTEAFF
TRBV7-3	TRBJ2-7	-	CASSFNGGEYEQYF
TRBV5-4	TRBJ2-3	TRBD2	CASRKLAAGTDTQYF
TRBV7-2	TRBJ2-3	-	CASSISTDTQYF
TRBV5-5	TRBJ2-3	TRBD2	CASSLTSGRATDTQYF
TRBV18	TRBJ2-1	TRBD2	CASSLPSGTLNEQFF
TRBV7-9	TRBJ1-2	TRBD1	CASTDRGGNGYTF
TRBV7-9	TRBJ2-3	-	CASSWSPGVGTQYF
TRBV5-6	TRBJ1-1	-	CASSLYVRGGKNTEAFF
TRBV2	TRBJ2-1	-	CASSENGPTLALGMASYNEQFF
TRBV6-1	TRBJ2-7	-	CASSKLARVYEQYF
TRBV7-6	TRBJ1-1	-	CASSLARQKNTEAFF
TRBV28	TRBJ1-2	TRBD1	CATPSSGTDGYTF
TRBV7-3	TRBJ2-3	TRBD2	CASSARTSGSFQGLEDTQYF
TRBV5-5	TRBJ2-7	TRBD1	CASSLVPTGNYEQYF
TRBV6-9	TRBJ1-5	-	CASSYLQHF
TRBV6-5	TRBJ2-5	-	CASSYRGSGAQETQYF
TRBV6-5	TRBJ2-1	TRBD1	CASSSDRGGNEQFF
TRBV6-6	TRBJ1-2	-	CASSWRQGTNYGYTF
TRBV27	TRBJ2-1	TRBD2	CASSPGTSGYNEQFF
TRBV5-6	TRBJ2-7	TRBD2	CASSFPSGGTYEQYF
TRBV28	TRBJ1-4	-	CASSLMAGRGEKLFF
TRBV11-1	TRBJ2-5	-	CASSLQGAAEETQYF
TRBV11-3	TRBJ2-3	TRBD2	CASSLSGSTTDTQYF
TRBV7-2	TRBJ2-5	-	CASSLGLSQETQYF
TRBV4-3	TRBJ2-5	-	CASSQEAEETQYF
TRBV15	TRBJ1-1	-	CATSRSTANTEAFF
TRBV7-2	TRBJ2-7	-	CASRIRGTREEQYF
TRBV7-3	TRBJ1-4	-	CASSSQGGSNEKLFF
TRBV11-2	TRBJ1-3	-	CASSLTTGNTIYF
TRBV27	TRBJ1-5	-	CASSFRSSGSNQPQHF
TRBV7-6	TRBJ2-7	TRBD2	CASSLGGTSGKYEQYF
TRBV29-1	TRBJ1-3	-	CASGSGNTIYF
TRBV10-3	TRBJ1-2	-	CAISDEVYGYTF
TRBV10-3	TRBJ1-1	TRBD1	CAIKNRGNTEAFF
TRBV11-2	TRBJ2-2	-	CASSLDQGYTGELFF
TRBV11-2	TRBJ1-2	TRBD1	CASSSGQAVNYGYTF
TRBV27	TRBJ2-7	-	CASSFSTGTTGQYF
TRBV7-6	TRBJ1-2	TRBD1	CASSKRDRTRPLGYTF
TRBV7-2	TRBJ2-3	TRBD1	CASSPGQASTDTQYF
TRBV7-6	TRBJ1-2	-	CASSLGSRASADGYTF
TRBV5-4	TRBJ2-1	TRBD1	CASSYDRGDEQFF
TRBV28	TRBJ1-2	-	CASSQSGWDYGYTF
TRBV19	TRBJ1-2	TRBD1	CASSNPGGNYGYTF
TRBV11-1	TRBJ2-7	TRBD2	CASSKREEPEQYF
TRBV6-5	TRBJ2-7	TRBD1	CASSPKPGQINF